The next 23 T cell receptor beta chains were all read from a single sample in a study of shared clonotypes between healthy human individuals. Measured with immunoSEQ multiplex PCR; TCRdb has only the in-frame clones, and not every one. This sample yields about 2.4 million clones, of which approximately 93% are seen a single time; around 0.37% belongs to the top ten. Sequencing was performed on naive CD4+ T cells from PBMCs. Subset meaning: CD45RA+ positively selected. The receptor set was obtained from a man aged 18 to 30 in good health. Some clones in this sample may be carry-over from other donors' samples.

The CDR3 DNA follows: TGTGCCAGCAGCCCCCGGACAGGGGGAGATGAAAAACTGTTTTTT. Residues: CASSPRTGGDEKLFF. The chain employs TRBV9 and TRBJ1-4; 10 positions agree with TRBD1. J lost 6 bases, V lost 4 bases, and 6 bases had no gene match. CDR1 SGDLS and CDR2 YYNGEE come from the germline V gene. The CDR3 is 15 amino acids.

The chain recombines TRBV7-2 with TRBJ2-1; tentatively, D is TRBD1 or TRBD2 (6 bases each). Between the trimmed V and J ends, which lost 7 bases and 5 bases, there was a span of 12 bases. The CDR3 contains 13 residues. Germline assignment: CDR1 SGHTA and CDR2 FQGNSA. CDR3 loop: CASIRGPNNEQFF. DNA of the CDR3: TGTGCCAGCATACGGGGGCCTAACAATGAGCAGTTCTTC.

The chain couples TRBV28 to TRBJ2-5, with D possibly being TRBD1 or TRBD2 (6 bases each). The germline gives CDR1 MDHEN, CDR2 SYDVKM. This CDR3 comprises 19 residues. V lost 6 bases and J 7 bases, leaving 33 bases between the germline ends. The CDR3 region has the DNA TGTGCCAGCAGGTCCCCCTACCGGGAGAAGTTGGGGGACATTCGGACCCAGTACTTC. This sequence encodes CASRSPYREKLGDIRTQYF.

This sequence joins TRBV4-1 and TRBJ2-6; D is possibly TRBD1 (11 bases). The length of the CDR3 is 22 residues. Germline-derived CDR1 and CDR2 are MGHRA and YSYEKL. V lost 0 bases, J lost 1 base, and 25 bases lay in between. CDR3 in amino acids: CASSQDQDRGLAGASGANVLTF. CDR3 coding DNA: TGCGCCAGCAGCCAAGATCAGGACAGGGGGCTAGCGGGAGCTTCTGGGGCCAACGTCCTGACTTTC.

The chain carries TRBV28 and TRBJ2-4, with a weak D call TRBD1 (6 bases). The V end was cut by 5 bases, the J end by 2 bases, with 10 bases between. CDR1 and CDR2 from the germline V gene are MDHEN and SYDVKM. The CDR3 loop spans 14 amino acids. The CDR3 sequence: CASSPQGTKNIQYF. The CDR3 DNA reads as TGTGCCAGCAGTCCACAGGGAACCAAAAACATTCAGTACTTC. Complete variable domain (other parts from reference TRBV28 and TRBJ2-4): DVKVTQSSRYLVKRTGEKVFLECVQDMDHENMFWYRQDPGLGLRLIYFSYDVKMKEKGDIPEGYSVSREKKERFSLILESASTNQTSMYLCASSPQGTKNIQYFGAGTRLSVL.

CDR3 sequence reads: CASSVGTSGRSGELFF. CDR3 DNA: TGTGCCAGCAGCGTAGGGACTAGCGGGAGGTCCGGGGAGCTGTTTTTT. The rearrangement joins TRBV9 to TRBJ2-2; 14 positions agree with TRBD2. Germline V lookup: CDR1 SGDLS, CDR2 YYNGEE. The CDR3 spans 16 residues. The V segment lost 0 bases and the J segment 6 bases; nucleotides outside the gene matches: 1. Full variable domain (rest looked up from reference TRBV9 and TRBJ2-2): DSGVTQTPKHLITATGQRVTLRCSPRSGDLSVYWYQQSLDQGLQFLIQYYNGEERAKGNILERFSAQQFPDLHSELNLSSLELGDSALYFCASSVGTSGRSGELFFGEGSRLTVL.

The sample holds a few counts of this clone. J is TRBJ1-1 and V is TRBV14; D may be TRBD1 (5 bases). The V end lost 2 bases, the J end lost 4 bases, and 11 bases lay between the germline ends. Per germline, CDR1 SGHDN and CDR2 FVKESK. This CDR3 is built from 14 residues. CDR3 in amino acids: CASSQLAGVTEAFF. CDR3 sequence (DNA): TGTGCCAGCAGCCAACTGGCGGGGGTCACTGAAGCTTTCTTT.

This sequence joins TRBV27 and TRBJ2-2, with 11 bases fitting TRBD1. The CDR3 spans 18 residues. Germline trimming cut 5 bases from V and 4 bases from J; bases unmatched to any gene: 12. Germline CDR1 MNHEY, CDR2 SMNVEV (reference sequence). The CDR3 sequence is CASSLLPPGQGVTGELFF. The DNA for the CDR3 is TGTGCCAGCAGTCTCCTACCTCCGGGACAGGGGGTCACCGGGGAGCTGTTTTTT.

This chain links TRBV7-3 with TRBJ1-1, with D possibly being TRBD1 (5 bases). CDR3 length: 14 amino acids. Germline CDR1 SGHTA, CDR2 FQGTGA. V shed 2 bases and J shed 1 base, with 8 bases lying between them. CDR3 DNA sequence: TGTGCCAGCAGCTTAGTTCAGGGGAACACTGAAGCTTTCTTT. As protein: CASSLVQGNTEAFF.

In regard to this clone: Other DNA sequences in this specimen translate into the identical CDR3. The V gene is TRBV5-4, the J gene TRBJ2-5; D is ambiguous. Trimming removed 0 bases from V and 1 base from J, with 13 bases in between. The CDR3 is made up of 16 amino acids. Germline lookup yields CDR1 SGHNT and CDR2 YYREEE (reference sequence). CDR3 residues: CASSLVSTGPQETQYF. DNA for the CDR3: TGTGCCAGCAGCTTGGTATCGACTGGCCCCCAAGAGACCCAGTACTTC.

The rearrangement links TRBV11-2 to TRBJ2-7; tentatively, D is TRBD1 (5 bases). The CDR3 spans 14 residues. Germline CDR1 SGHAT, CDR2 FQNNGV. Trimming removed 2 bases from V and 4 bases from J, with 12 bases in between. The CDR3 nucleotides are TGTGCCAGCAGCTTAAATAGACAGTCTTACGAGCAGTACTTC. The encoded protein is CASSLNRQSYEQYF.

The V call is TRBV18, the J call TRBJ2-7; weak D call: TRBD2 (6 bases). V was shortened by 4 bases and J by 2 bases, with 15 bases between the two germline ends. CDR3 size: 15 residues. Germline V gene data show CDR1 as KGHSH and CDR2 as LQKENI. CDR3 sequence (DNA): TGTGCCAGCTCACAGGGATCGGGGGTCCCCTACGAGCAGTACTTC. Encoded protein: CASSQGSGVPYEQYF.

About this clone: Other DNA sequences in this sample translate to the same CDR3. This chain links TRBV27 with TRBJ2-3; the D is unclear. Per the germline V gene, CDR1 is MNHEY and CDR2 is SMNVEV (reference sequence). This CDR3 contains 13 residues. Trimming took off 1 base at V and 4 bases at J, with 6 bases between the two ends. This CDR3 is CASSLYLADTQYF. The CDR3 DNA follows: TGTGCCAGCAGTTTATACTTGGCAGATACGCAGTATTTT.

As to this clone: Other DNA sequences in this specimen translate into the identical CDR3. In DNA, the CDR3 is TGTGCCAGCAGCTTAGGCGGAAGGACTAATGAAAAACTGTTTTTT. Amino acid sequence: CASSLGGRTNEKLFF. The V gene is TRBV5-4, the J gene TRBJ1-4; no clear D. V gave up 2 bases and J gave up 2 bases, with 10 bases separating them. The germline V gene has CDR1 SGHNT and CDR2 YYREEE (reference sequence). The CDR3 sequence is 15 residues long.

This clone was detected only once. This specimen includes other DNA sequences encoding the same CDR3. The chain links TRBV7-3 to TRBJ2-3, with D unresolved. V was clipped by 1 base and J by 1 base, with 6 bases between them. CDR3 length: 14 amino acids. The germline CDR1 and CDR2 sequences are SGHTA and FQGTGA. The CDR3 nucleotides are TGTGCCAGCAGCTTAAGTGGGCGCACAGATACGCAGTATTTT. Protein sequence: CASSLSGRTDTQYF.

The chain employs TRBV6-5 and TRBJ1-1; D uncertain. Looked up from germline, CDR1 is MNHEY and CDR2 is SVGAGI. The CDR3 consists of 14 residues. The germline V and J ends were trimmed by 0 bases and 3 bases, with 8 bases remaining between them. CDR3 region: CASSYSQRYTEAFF. The CDR3 region has the DNA TGTGCCAGCAGTTACTCGCAGAGGTACACTGAAGCTTTCTTT.

The chain recombines TRBV7-8 with TRBJ2-1, with 8 nucleotides matching TRBD2. Germline V gene sequence: CDR1 SGHVS, CDR2 FQNEAQ. V was pared by 5 bases and J by 7 bases, with 7 bases of the junction left unmatched. The CDR3 contains 14 residues. The CDR3: CASSPREGGNEQFF. The CDR3 DNA follows: TGTGCCAGCAGCCCCCGGGAGGGGGGAAATGAGCAGTTCTTC.

The rearrangement links TRBV18 to TRBJ1-2; no clear D gene. Deletions cut 3 bases from V and 2 bases from J, with 7 bases between. CDR1 and CDR2 from the germline V gene are KGHSH and LQKENI. The CDR3 covers 13 residues. The CDR3 DNA reads as TGTGCCAGCTCACCCGAAAAAAACTATGGCTACACCTTC. Translation gives CASSPEKNYGYTF.

About this clone: This CDR3 is also generated by other DNA sequences in the sample. The chain's CDR3 is CASSLGGAGYGYTF. CDR3 coding DNA: TGTGCCAGCAGTTTAGGCGGGGCGGGGTATGGCTACACCTTC. V and J are TRBV28 and TRBJ1-2, with a possible D match to TRBD1 (5 bases). V dropped 2 bases and J dropped 5 bases, with 12 bases sitting between them. Germline lookup yields CDR1 MDHEN and CDR2 SYDVKM. The CDR3 runs 14 residues.

This clone was seen once. The genes are TRBV14 and TRBJ2-7, with D maybe TRBD1 (6 bases). The CDR3 contains 15 residues. The germline V and J ends were trimmed by 3 bases and 6 bases, with 18 bases remaining between them. Germline CDR1 SGHDN, CDR2 FVKESK. The CDR3 loop reads CASSQRQAYGAEQYF. CDR3 DNA: TGTGCCAGCAGCCAGAGACAGGCCTACGGGGCCGAGCAGTACTTC.

Turning to this clone: Within the sample, other DNA sequences also encode this same CDR3. This chain uses TRBV5-1 with TRBJ2-2; D is uncertain. Germline-derived CDR1 and CDR2 are SGHRS and YFSETQ. Trimming shortened V by 1 base and J by 3 bases, and 10 bases separated the two germline ends. There are 15 residues in the CDR3. CDR3 in amino acids: CASSLRQADTGELFF. The CDR3 region has the DNA TGCGCCAGCAGCTTGCGGCAGGCCGACACCGGGGAGCTGTTTTTT.

This chain uses TRBV18 with TRBJ2-2; D is undetermined. This CDR3 spans 16 amino acids. V was clipped by 6 bases and J by 3 bases, with 17 bases between them. Germline V gene data show CDR1 as KGHSH and CDR2 as LQKENI. CDR3 DNA sequence: TGTGCCAGCTCCCAAACCGTGGCAGCCGACACCGGGGAGCTGTTTTTT. Its translation: CASSQTVAADTGELFF.

The V gene is TRBV11-1, the J gene TRBJ2-2; D remains unclear. CDR1 is SGHAT, CDR2 FQDESV, per germline (reference sequence). Trimming cost V 3 bases and J 5 bases, with 13 bases left between them. This CDR3 contains 15 residues. The CDR3 DNA reads TGTGCCAGCAGCTTTACCCAGCCAGGAACCGGGGAGCTGTTTTTT. Translation: CASSFTQPGTGELFF.